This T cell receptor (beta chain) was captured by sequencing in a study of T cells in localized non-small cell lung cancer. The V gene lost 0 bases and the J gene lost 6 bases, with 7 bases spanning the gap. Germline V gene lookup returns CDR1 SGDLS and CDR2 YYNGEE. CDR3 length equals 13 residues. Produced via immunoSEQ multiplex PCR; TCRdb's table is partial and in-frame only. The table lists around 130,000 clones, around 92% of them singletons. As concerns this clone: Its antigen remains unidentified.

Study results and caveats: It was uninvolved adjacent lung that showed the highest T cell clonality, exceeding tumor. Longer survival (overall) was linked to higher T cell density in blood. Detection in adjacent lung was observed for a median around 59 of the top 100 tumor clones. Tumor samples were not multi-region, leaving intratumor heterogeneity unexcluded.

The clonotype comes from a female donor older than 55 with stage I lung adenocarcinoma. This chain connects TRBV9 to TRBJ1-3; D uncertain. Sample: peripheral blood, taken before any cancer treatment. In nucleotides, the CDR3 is TGTGCCAGCAGCGTAGAGGGTACAAACACCATATATTTT. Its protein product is CASSVEGTNTIYF.